Included here is one T cell receptor beta chain sequence, with context. Its antigen is not identified. This sample is drawn from a study of T-cell reconstitution after alpha-beta-depleted transplantation in children. The CDR3 runs to 16 residues. V was cut by 2 bases and J by 4 bases, with 14 bases left in between. Germline CDR1 and CDR2: KGHDR and SFDVKD. Whole-study results and caveats: TCRbeta diversity was high at day 60 in some patients (a result of surviving recipient T cells and thymic progenitors).

TCRbeta library preparation incorporated unique molecular identifiers. In TCRdb, the PCR reads were re-called with MiXCR into one record per CDR3 protein. The sample records under 250,000 distinct CDR3 sequences, 20% to 30% being singletons. The sequence derives from a female patient between 2 and 15 years old who had a stem cell transplant for congenital amegakaryocytic thrombocytopenia, so the T cells may come from the graft donor. The sample here was PBMCs, mostly from graft donor cells, taken 360 days after TCRalphabeta/CD19-depleted stem cell transplant. J is TRBJ2-1 and V is TRBV24-1; either TRBD1 or TRBD2 may fit D (5 bases each). The CDR3 DNA sequence: TGTGCCACCAGTGATTCGCCGGGACGAGCATACAATGAGCAGTTCTTC. This translates into CATSDSPGRAYNEQFF.